This T cell receptor (beta chain) derives from a study of shared clonotypes between healthy human individuals (dated by TCRdb to 2018 to 2021). Background on the whole study: A couple of women and a few men aged 18 to 49 years were included in the cohort. For each donor, CD4 naive and CD4 memory were each run on three plates, CD8 naive on two plates, and CD8 memory on one plate. Blood TCR repertoires of 5 or 6 healthy adults were deeply sequenced to estimate repertoire size and the extent of clonotype sharing between individuals. To increase sequencing depth and limit assay-specific biases, TCR repertoire library preparation and sequencing were carried out by different laboratories using diverse techniques. Per donor, leukapheresis produced somewhere between about 0.8 and 9.5 billion PBMCs.

Using the deep immunoSEQ assay, TCR CDR3 regions were amplified from genomic DNA by multiplex PCR. Extracted genomic DNA from each cell subset was distributed evenly across all wells of several immunoSEQ 96-well plates, and each plate was treated as a replicate. For sorted subsets, 150 to 250 ng genomic DNA, equal to about 30,000 T cell genomes, was loaded into each replicate PCR. The purified libraries were quantified using a Qubit 3.0 fluorometer, sized with a Bioanalyzer 2100, and then quantified again using the KAPA Library Quantification kit. Every immunoSEQ 96-well plate was sequenced on a separate single-read 150-cycle Illumina NextSeq 550 flow cell. In the original analysis: Because the immunoSEQ output included only junctional sequences and no quality scores, the filtering could not be the same as the filtering used for full-length reads. To assign V/J genes and CDR3, sequences were annotated against IMGT germline references using PyIR, a Python wrapper for IgBLAST v1.9. Reads with weak V/J assignments (E-value above 1e-6), missing CDR3, stop codons, out-of-frame junctions, or ambiguous translated residues were removed. A V3J clonotype was defined by an identical inferred V gene, J gene, and CDR3 amino acid sequence. The percentage overlap between two repertoires was calculated by dividing the number of shared unique clonotypes by the size of the smaller repertoire. Repertoire richness was assessed with RTK rarefaction, the Chao1 estimator, and Recon v2.1 estimates of unobserved clonotypes. Generation probabilities for all TCRbeta clonotypes obtained by the gDNA method from a handful of donors were computed using OLGA. TCRdb carries this immuneACCESS record with in-frame sequences only. Its versions omit some clonotypes, under half of them owing to an unresolved V gene in the studies checked, with the rest unexplained. V and J calls and clone size are given by that table; D and trimming were obtained from the DNA. Counted in this sample were some 800,000 clones; about 91% of them appeared once. Nearly 25% of the sample belongs to the ten largest clones.

A note on this clone: Its antigen is not yet known. One base away there is no much larger clone; base qualities are not given. Other DNA sequences within the sample encode an identical CDR3.

CD8 naive samples were CD45RO-negative cells positively selected for CCR7, giving a CD45RA+CCR7+ population that excluded TemRA cells. The donors were healthy, HIV-negative adults with no recently reported acute infections or vaccinations. Every donor was a Caucasian adult living in Nashville, Tennessee, USA. After blood collection by leukapheresis, PBMCs were isolated using Ficoll-Histopaque density gradient centrifugation and then cryopreserved in the vapor phase of liquid nitrogen. Analytical flow cytometry was used to check the purity and quantity of every magnetically sorted T cell population. Each sorted fraction had its genomic DNA isolated and then quantified by UV absorbance on a Nanodrop 2000c. V ends up 1 base short and J 2 bases short, with an unmatched junction base count of 4. The germline V gene yields SGHVS for CDR1 and FNYEAQ for CDR2. There are 15 amino acids in the CDR3, from cysteine to phenylalanine inclusive. The retained sequence is limited to the CDR3, 45 bases, with the frame set at the first base.

Study-level results and caveats: Compared with non-shared clonotypes, the clonotypes found in all four sorted-subset donors had higher generation probabilities. Pairwise subsampling indicated that sequencing depth was expected to affect the degree of clonotype sharing among donors. Naive subsets generally had larger estimated clonotype richness than memory subsets did. Only blood was sampled, and tissue TCR repertoires likely differ from those in blood. Rarefaction of sorted-subset datasets indicated incomplete sequencing despite the large sequencing depth. About 5% of naive CD4, more than 3% of naive CD8, around 2.3% of memory CD4, and 0.4% of memory CD8 clonotypes were shared across a few donors. Because the study included only a small number of donors, the genetic and exposure-history diversity represented was limited.

The receptor chain draws on TRBV7-6 and TRBJ2-7, with 8 junctional bases fitting TRBD1. This TCR was recovered from a man aged 25 to 40 in good health. Sequenced sample: naive CD8+ T cells sorted from blood. The cell subset or site label corresponds to: CD45RA+CCR7+. The nucleotide sequence reads as follows: TGTGCCAGCAGCTTAGGAGACAGGGGTCCCTACGAGCAGTACTTC. Translation gives CASSLGDRGPYEQYF.